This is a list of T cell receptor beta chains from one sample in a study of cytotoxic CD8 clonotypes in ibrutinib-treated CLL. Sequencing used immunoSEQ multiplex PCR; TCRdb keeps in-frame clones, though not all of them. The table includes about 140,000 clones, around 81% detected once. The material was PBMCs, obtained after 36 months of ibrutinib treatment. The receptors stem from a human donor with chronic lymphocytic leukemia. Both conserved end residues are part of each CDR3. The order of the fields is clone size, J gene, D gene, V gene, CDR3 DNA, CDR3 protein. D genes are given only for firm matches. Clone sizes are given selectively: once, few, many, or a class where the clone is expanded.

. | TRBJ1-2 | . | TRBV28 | TGTGCCAGCAGTTTATGGGGGGTGGTCCGTGGCTACACCTTC | CASSLWGVVRGYTF
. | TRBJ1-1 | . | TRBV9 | TGTGCCAGCAGCGTTACAGGGCTGGAGAACACTGAAGCTTTCTTT | CASSVTGLENTEAFF
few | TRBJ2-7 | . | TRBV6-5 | TGTGCCAGCAGTTACTCTGTGGACAGCTCCTACGAGCAGTACTTC | CASSYSVDSSYEQYF
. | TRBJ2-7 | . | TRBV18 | TGTGCCAGCTCTTCTGGGACCTCCTACGAGCAGTACTTC | CASSSGTSYEQYF
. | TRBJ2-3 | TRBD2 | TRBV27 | TGTGCCAGCAGTTGGGGAGGCGGGAGGGCCTTAGATACGCAGTATTTT | CASSWGGGRALDTQYF
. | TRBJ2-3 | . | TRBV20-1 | TGCAGTGCGCCAACCCTGGGAGGACGGAATTTT | CSAPTLGGRNF
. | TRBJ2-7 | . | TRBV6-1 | TGTGCCAGCAGTGAATTTGAGGCAGCCTCCGAGCAGTACTTC | CASSEFEAASEQYF
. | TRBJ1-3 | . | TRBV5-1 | TGCGCCAGCAGCCTGGACGGAGCCTCTGGAAACACCATATATTTT | CASSLDGASGNTIYF
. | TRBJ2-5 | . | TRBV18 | TGTGCCAGCTCACTACTTCATGGGGAGACCCAGTACTTC | CASSLLHGETQYF
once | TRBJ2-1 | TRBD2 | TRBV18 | TGTGCCAGCTCGGAGGGAGGGCATGAGCAGTTCTTC | CASSEGGHEQFF
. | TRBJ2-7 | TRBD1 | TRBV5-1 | TGCGCCAGCAGCGTGGACAGGGTGTTCCCCAAGGCATCCGAGCAGTACTTC | CASSVDRVFPKASEQYF
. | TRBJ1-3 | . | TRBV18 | TGTGCCAGCTCACCACCGGGCGATTTTGGAAACACCATATATTTT | CASSPPGDFGNTIYF
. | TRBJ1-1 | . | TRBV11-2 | TGTGCCAGCAGCGCACAGGGAATCGCTGAAGCTTTCTTT | CASSAQGIAEAFF
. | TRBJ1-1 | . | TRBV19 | TGTGCCAGTAGTATAGATCTGGGTCGGCCCACTGAAGCTTTCTTT | CASSIDLGRPTEAFF
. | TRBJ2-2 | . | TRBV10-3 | TGTGCCATCAGTGAGTCGATTGGCGGGGACCCGAACACCGGGGAGCTGTTTTTT | CAISESIGGDPNTGELFF
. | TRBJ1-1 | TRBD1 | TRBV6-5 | TGTGCCAGCAGATACCAGGGGGGTAGGACTGAAGCTTTCTTT | CASRYQGGRTEAFF
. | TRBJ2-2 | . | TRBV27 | TGTGCCAGCAGTTTATGGGCTGAGAACACCGGGGAGCTGTTTTTT | CASSLWAENTGELFF
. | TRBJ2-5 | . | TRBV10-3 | TGTGCCATCAGCTCGGCCCCCGGGTACAGGGCAGAGACCCAGTACTTC | CAISSAPGYRAETQYF
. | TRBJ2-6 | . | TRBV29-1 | TGCAGCGTTGGTAAAAGGGGGGGCTCTGGGGCCAACGTCCTGACTTTC | CSVGKRGGSGANVLTF
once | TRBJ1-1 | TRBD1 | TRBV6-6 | TGTGCCAGCCGGCCCGCAGGGGGCACTGAAGCTTTCTTT | CASRPAGGTEAFF
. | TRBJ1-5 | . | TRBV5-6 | TGTGCCAGCAGCTTAGGACAGAATCAGCCCCAGCATTTT | CASSLGQNQPQHF
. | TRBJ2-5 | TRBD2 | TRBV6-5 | TGTGCCAGCAGTCGTAGCGGGTCCTCAGAGACCCAGTACTTC | CASSRSGSSETQYF
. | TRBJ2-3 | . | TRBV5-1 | TGCGCCAGCAGCCCGAAAGCAACAGATACGCAGTATTTT | CASSPKATDTQYF
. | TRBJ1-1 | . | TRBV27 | TGTGCCAGCAGTCCATCAGGAGCCACTGAAGCTTTCTTT | CASSPSGATEAFF
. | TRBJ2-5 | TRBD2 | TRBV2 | TGTGCCAGCAGGGGCCGAGGGACTAGCCAAGAGACCCAGTACTTC | CASRGRGTSQETQYF
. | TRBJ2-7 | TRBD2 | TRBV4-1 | TGCGCCAGCAGCGAAAACGTAGGACTAGCGGTTTCCTACGAGCAGTACTTC | CASSENVGLAVSYEQYF
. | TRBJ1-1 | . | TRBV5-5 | TGTGCCAGCAGCTTGGGTCTGAACACTGAAGCTTTCTTT | CASSLGLNTEAFF
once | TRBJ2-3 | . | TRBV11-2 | TGTGCCAGCAGCTTACAGCGAGATACGCAGTATTTT | CASSLQRDTQYF
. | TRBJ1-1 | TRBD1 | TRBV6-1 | TGTGCCAGCAGCGACCGGGACAGGGAAGCTTTCTTT | CASSDRDREAFF
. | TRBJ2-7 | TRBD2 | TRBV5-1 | TGCGCCAGCAGCTTGGGGCCGAGGAGTAGCGGGAGTCTCGAGCAGTACTTC | CASSLGPRSSGSLEQYF
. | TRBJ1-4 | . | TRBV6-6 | TGTGCCAGCAGTGGGGAATATAGGGGGGGCAATGAAAAACTGTTTTTT | CASSGEYRGGNEKLFF
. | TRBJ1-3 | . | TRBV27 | TGTGCCAGCAGTTTACGGCGGAACTCTGGAAACACCATATATTTT | CASSLRRNSGNTIYF
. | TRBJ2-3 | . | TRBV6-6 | TGTGCCAGCAGTTACTCGAAAGATACGCAGTATTTT | CASSYSKDTQYF
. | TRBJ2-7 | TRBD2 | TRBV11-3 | TGTGCCAGCAGTAATAGCGGGAGGGCCTCCGAGCAGTACTTC | CASSNSGRASEQYF
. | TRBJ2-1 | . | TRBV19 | TGTGCCAGCGGGAGAGGTCCCCTTGAGCAGTTCTTC | CASGRGPLEQFF
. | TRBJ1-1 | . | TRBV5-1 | TGCGCCAGCAGCTTGGGAGGGAGCCCTAAAGACACTGAAGCTTTCTTT | CASSLGGSPKDTEAFF
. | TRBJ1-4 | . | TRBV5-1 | TGCGCCAGCAGCCCGCAGGGTAACCCTAATGAAAAACTGTTTTTT | CASSPQGNPNEKLFF
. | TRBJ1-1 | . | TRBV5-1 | TGCGCCAGCAGCTTGGTATCGGGGGTCGACACTGAAGCTTTCTTT | CASSLVSGVDTEAFF
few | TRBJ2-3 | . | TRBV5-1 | TGCGCCAGCAGCTTTAGTCTAGCTGTAACAGATACGCAGTATTTT | CASSFSLAVTDTQYF
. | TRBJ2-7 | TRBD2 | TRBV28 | TGTGCCAGCAAAGACGGCAGCGGGGGGGCCTACGAGCAGTACTTC | CASKDGSGGAYEQYF
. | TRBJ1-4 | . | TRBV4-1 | TGCGCCAGCAGCCAAGGGAGGGGTGCGGGTGAAAAACTGTTTTTT | CASSQGRGAGEKLFF